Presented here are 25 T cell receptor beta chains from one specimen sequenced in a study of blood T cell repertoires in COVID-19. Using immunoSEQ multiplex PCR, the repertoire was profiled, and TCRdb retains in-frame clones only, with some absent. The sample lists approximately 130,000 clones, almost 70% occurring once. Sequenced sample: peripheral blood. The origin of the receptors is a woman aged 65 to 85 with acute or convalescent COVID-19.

CDR3 loop: CASSPLGGEQFF. In DNA, the CDR3 is TGTGCCAGCAGCCCCCTGGGGGGGGAGCAGTTCTTC. The genes are TRBV7-3 and TRBJ2-1, with TRBD2 matching 7 bases. The CDR3 is 12 residues long. J gave up 10 bases and V 5 bases, and 5 bases lay outside the gene matches. Germline V lookup: CDR1 SGHTA, CDR2 FQGTGA.

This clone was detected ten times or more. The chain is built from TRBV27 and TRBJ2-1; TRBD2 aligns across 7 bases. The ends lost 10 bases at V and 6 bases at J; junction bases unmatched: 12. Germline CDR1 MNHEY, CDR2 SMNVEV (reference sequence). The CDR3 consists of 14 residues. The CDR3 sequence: CATIGLGFPNEQFF. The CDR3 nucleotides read TGTGCCACCATTGGACTAGGTTTCCCCAATGAGCAGTTCTTC.

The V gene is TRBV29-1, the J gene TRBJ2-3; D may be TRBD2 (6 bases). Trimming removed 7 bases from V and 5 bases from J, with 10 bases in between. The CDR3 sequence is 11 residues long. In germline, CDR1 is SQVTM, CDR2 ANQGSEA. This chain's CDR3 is CSGGLQDTQYF. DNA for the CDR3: TGCAGCGGGGGACTTCAAGATACGCAGTATTTT.

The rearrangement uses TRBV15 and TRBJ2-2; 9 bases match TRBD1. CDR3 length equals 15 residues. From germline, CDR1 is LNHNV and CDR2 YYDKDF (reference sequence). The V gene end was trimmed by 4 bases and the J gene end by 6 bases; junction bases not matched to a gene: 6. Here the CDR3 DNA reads TGTGCCACCAGCACTGGGGACAGGGCGTCCGGGGAGCTGTTTTTT. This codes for CATSTGDRASGELFF. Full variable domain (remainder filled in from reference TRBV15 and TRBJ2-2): DAMVIQNPRYQVTQFGKPVTLSCSQTLNHNVMYWYQQKSSQAPKLLFHYYDKDFNNEADTPDNFQSRRPNTSFCFLDIRSPGLGDTAMYLCATSTGDRASGELFFGEGSRLTVL.

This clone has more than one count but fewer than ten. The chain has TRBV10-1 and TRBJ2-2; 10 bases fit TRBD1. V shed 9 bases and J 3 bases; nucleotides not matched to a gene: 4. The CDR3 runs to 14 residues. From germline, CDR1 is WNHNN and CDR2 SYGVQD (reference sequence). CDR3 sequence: CARRDRGDTGELFF. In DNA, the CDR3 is TGCGCCAGAAGGGACAGGGGTGACACCGGGGAGCTGTTTTTT.

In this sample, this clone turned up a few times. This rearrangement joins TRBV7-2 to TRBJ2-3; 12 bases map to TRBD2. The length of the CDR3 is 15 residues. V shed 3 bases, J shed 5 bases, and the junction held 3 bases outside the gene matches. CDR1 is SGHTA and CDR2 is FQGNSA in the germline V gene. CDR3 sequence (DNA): TGTGCCAGCAGCTTCACTAGCGGGGGGAAAGATACGCAGTATTTT. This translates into CASSFTSGGKDTQYF.

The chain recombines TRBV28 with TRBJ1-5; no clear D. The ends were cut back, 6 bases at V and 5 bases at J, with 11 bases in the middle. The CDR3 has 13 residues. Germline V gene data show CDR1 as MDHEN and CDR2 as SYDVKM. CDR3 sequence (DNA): TGTGCCAGCAGCAAAAAGGAGGATCAGCCCCAGCATTTT. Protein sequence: CASSKKEDQPQHF.

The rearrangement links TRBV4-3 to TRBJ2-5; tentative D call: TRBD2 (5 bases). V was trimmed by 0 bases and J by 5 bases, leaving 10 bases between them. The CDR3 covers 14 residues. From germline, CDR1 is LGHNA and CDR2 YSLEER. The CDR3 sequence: CASSQDWRGETQYF. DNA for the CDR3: TGCGCCAGCAGCCAAGATTGGAGAGGGGAGACCCAGTACTTC.

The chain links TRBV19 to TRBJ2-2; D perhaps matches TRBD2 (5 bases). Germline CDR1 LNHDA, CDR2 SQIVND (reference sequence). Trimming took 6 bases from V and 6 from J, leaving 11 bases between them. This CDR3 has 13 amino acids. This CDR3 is CASSRDRAGELFF. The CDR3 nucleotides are TGTGCCAGTAGCCGGGATCGGGCCGGGGAGCTGTTTTTT.

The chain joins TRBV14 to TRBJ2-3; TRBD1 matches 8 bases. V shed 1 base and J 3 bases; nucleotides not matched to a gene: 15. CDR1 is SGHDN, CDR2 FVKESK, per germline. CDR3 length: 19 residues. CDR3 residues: CASSQGRGPGGLRTDTQYF. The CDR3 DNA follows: TGTGCCAGCAGCCAAGGAAGGGGACCAGGGGGCTTGAGGACAGATACGCAGTATTTT.

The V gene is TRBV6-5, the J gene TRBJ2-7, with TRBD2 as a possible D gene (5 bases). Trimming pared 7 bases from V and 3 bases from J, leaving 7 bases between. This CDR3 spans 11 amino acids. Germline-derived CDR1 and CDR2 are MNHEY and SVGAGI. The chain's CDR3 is CASNRGYEQYF. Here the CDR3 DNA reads TGTGCCAGCAATCGGGGCTACGAGCAGTACTTC.

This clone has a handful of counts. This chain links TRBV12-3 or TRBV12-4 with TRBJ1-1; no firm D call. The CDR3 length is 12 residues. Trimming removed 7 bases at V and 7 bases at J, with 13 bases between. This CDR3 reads CASIGLAGEAFF. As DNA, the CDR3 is TGTGCCAGCATTGGGCTAGCGGGTGAAGCTTTCTTT.

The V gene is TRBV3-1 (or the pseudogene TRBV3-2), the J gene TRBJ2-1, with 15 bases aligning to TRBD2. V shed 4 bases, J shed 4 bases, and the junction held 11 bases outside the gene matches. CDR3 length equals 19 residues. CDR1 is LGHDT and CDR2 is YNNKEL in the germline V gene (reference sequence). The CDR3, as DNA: TGTGCCAGCAGCCCGAACTCGGGACTAGCGGGAGGAGGGTACAATGAGCAGTTCTTC. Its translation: CASSPNSGLAGGGYNEQFF.

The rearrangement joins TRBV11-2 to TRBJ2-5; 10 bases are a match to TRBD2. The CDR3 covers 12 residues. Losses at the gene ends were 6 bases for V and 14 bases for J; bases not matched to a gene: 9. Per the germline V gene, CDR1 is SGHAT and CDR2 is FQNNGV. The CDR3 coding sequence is TGTGCCAGCAGGTCCCTAGCGGGGGACCCCTACTTC. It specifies CASRSLAGDPYF.

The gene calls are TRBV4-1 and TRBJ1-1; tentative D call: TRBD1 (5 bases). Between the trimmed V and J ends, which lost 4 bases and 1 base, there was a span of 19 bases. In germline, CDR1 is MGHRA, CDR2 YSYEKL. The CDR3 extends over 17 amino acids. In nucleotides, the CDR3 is TGCGCCAGCAGCCCCCCTATCACCGGACACACGAACACTGAAGCTTTCTTT. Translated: CASSPPITGHTNTEAFF.

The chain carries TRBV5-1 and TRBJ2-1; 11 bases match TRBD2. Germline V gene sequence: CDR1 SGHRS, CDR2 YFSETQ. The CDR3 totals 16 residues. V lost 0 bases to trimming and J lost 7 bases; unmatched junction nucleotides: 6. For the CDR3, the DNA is TGCGCCAGCAGCTTGGCCTCTAGCGGGGGGTTAAATGAGCAGTTCTTC. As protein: CASSLASSGGLNEQFF.

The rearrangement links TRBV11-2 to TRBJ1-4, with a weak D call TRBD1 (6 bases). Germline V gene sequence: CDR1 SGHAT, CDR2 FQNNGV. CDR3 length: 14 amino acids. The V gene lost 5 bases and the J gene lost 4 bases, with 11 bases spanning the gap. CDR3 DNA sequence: TGTGCCAGCAGCGCAACAGGGATTAATGAAAAACTGTTTTTT. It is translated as CASSATGINEKLFF.

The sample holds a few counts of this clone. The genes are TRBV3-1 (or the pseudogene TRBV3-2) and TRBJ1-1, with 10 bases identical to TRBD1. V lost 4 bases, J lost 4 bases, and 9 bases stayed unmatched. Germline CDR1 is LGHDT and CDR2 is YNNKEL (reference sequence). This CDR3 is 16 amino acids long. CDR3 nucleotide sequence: TGTGCCAGCAGCCGGTTCGACAGGGGGCGAGGCACTGAAGCTTTCTTT. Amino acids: CASSRFDRGRGTEAFF.

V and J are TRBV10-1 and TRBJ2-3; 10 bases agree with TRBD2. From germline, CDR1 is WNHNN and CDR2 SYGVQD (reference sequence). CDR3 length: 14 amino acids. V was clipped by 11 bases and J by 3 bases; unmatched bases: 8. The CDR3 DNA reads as TGCGCCTCAAGCGGGGGGGTGCGGACAGATACGCAGTATTTT. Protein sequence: CASSGGVRTDTQYF.

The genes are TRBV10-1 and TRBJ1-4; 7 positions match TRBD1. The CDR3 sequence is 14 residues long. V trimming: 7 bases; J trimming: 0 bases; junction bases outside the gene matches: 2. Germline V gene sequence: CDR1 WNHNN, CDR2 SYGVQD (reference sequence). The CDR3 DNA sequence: TGCGCCAGCAAAACAGGGGCAACTAATGAAAAACTGTTTTTT. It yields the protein CASKTGATNEKLFF.

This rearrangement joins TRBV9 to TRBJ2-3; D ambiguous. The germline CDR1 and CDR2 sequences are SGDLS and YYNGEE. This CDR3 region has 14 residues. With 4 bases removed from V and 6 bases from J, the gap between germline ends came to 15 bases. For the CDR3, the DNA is TGTGCCAGCAGCCCACGACCGGGTGGTGATACGCAGTATTTT. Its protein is CASSPRPGGDTQYF.

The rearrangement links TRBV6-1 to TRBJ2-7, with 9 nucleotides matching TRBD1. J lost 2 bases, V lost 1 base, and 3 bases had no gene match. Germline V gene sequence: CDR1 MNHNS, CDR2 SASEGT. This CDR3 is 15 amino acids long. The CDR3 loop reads CASSEGRTGAYEQYF. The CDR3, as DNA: TGTGCCAGCAGTGAAGGGAGGACAGGGGCCTACGAGCAGTACTTC.

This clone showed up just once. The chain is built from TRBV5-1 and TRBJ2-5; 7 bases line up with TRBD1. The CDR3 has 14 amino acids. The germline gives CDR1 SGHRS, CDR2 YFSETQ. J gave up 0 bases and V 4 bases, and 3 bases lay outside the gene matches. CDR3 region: CASSPQGNQETQYF. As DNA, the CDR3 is TGCGCCAGCAGCCCACAGGGGAACCAAGAGACCCAGTACTTC.

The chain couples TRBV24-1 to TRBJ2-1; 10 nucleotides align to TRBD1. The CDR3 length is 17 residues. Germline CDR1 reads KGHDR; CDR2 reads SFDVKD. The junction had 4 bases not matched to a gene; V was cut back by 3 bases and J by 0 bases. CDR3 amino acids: CATSDTRTGGSYNEQFF. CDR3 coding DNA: TGTGCCACCAGTGATACCCGGACAGGGGGCTCCTACAATGAGCAGTTCTTC.

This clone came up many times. The CDR3 protein is CASSTGGGEKLFF. In DNA form, the CDR3 reads TGTGCCAGCAGTACAGGGGGCGGGGAAAAACTGTTTTTT. The chain uses TRBV2 and TRBJ1-4; 9 positions match TRBD1. The CDR3 runs 13 residues. Per the germline V gene, CDR1 is SNHLY and CDR2 is FYNNEI. The V and J ends lost 5 bases and 8 bases, in that order; junction bases with no gene match: 3.